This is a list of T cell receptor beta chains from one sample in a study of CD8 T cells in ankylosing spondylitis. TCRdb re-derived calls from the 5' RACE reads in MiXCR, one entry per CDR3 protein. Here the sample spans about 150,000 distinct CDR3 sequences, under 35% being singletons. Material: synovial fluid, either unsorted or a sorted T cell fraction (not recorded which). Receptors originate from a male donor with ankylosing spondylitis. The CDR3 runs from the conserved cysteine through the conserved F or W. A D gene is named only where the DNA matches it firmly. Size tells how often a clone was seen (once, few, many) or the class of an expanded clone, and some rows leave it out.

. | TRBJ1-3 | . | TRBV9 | TGTGCCAGCAGCGTGGCCGTAGGATCTGGAAACACCATATATTTT | CASSVAVGSGNTIYF
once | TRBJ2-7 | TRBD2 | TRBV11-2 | TGTGCCAGCAGCTTACAGACTAGCGGGGGGGCCTACGAGCAGTACTTC | CASSLQTSGGAYEQYF
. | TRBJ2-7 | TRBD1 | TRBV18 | TGTGCCAGCTCACCCGGGACAGGGGCCTCCTACGAGCAGTACTTC | CASSPGTGASYEQYF
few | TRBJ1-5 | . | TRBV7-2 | TGTGCCAGCAGCTTAGCAGGGGGAAGCCAGCCCCAGCATTTT | CASSLAGGSQPQHF
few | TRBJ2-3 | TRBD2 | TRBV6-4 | TGTGCCAGCAGTAAACTAGCGGGGGCCGGCACAGATACGCAGTATTTT | CASSKLAGAGTDTQYF
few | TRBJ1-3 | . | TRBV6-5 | TGTGCCAGCAGTTCAACGAGCTCTGGAAACACCATATATTTT | CASSSTSSGNTIYF
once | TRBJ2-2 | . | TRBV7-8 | TGTGCCAGCAGCTTTAGCGCGAACACCGGGGAGCTGTTTTTT | CASSFSANTGELFF
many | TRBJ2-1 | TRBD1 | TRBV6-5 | TGTGCCAGCAGTTACTGGGGACAGGGATACAATGAGCAGTTCTTC | CASSYWGQGYNEQFF
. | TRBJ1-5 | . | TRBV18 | TGTGCCAGCTCACCAACAAGGGGGAATCAGCCCCAGCATTTT | CASSPTRGNQPQHF
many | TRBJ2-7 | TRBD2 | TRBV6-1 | TGTGCCAGCAGTGAGAGACTAGCGGGAGTCTACGAGCAGTACTTC | CASSERLAGVYEQYF
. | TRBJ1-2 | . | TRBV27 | TGTGCCAGCAGTTCGACAGTGAACTATGGCTACACCTTC | CASSSTVNYGYTF
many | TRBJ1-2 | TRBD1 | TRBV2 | TGTGCCAGCAGACTAGACAGGGAGTCTGGCTACACCTTC | CASRLDRESGYTF
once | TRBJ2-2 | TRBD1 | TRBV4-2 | TGTGCCAGCAGCCAAAACGCAGGGGGCGCGAACACCGGGGAGCTGTTTTTT | CASSQNAGGANTGELFF
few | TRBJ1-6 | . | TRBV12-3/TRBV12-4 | TGTGCCAGCACCTCCCTGGGGGCGAAGGGTGCTTCACCCCTCCACTTT | CASTSLGAKGASPLHF
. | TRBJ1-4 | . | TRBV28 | TGTGCCAGCAGTCCCCAACTCGGGGGGAATGAAAAACTGTTTTTT | CASSPQLGGNEKLFF
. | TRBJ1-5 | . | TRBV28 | TGTGCCAGCAGTTTATGGAATCAGCCCCAGCATTTT | CASSLWNQPQHF
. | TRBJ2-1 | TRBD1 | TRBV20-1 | TGCAGTGCTAGAGTTCGGACAGGGGGGCAGTTCTTC | CSARVRTGGQFF
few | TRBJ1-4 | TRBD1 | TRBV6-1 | TGTGCCAGCAGCGAGACAGGGGGTAGCGAAAAACTGTTTTTT | CASSETGGSEKLFF
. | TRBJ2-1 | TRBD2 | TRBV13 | TGTGCCAGCAGGCGGGCTAGCGGGGTCTCCTACAATGAGCAGTTCTTC | CASRRASGVSYNEQFF
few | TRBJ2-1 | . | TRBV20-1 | TGCAGTGCTACCAGCCTCCCCCTCCTACTAGCCCCGAACCCGGAGCAGTTCTTC | CSATSLPLLLAPNPEQFF
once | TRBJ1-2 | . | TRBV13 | TGTGCCAGCAGCTTCCAGGGGAATTGGAGCTCCGATGGCTACACCTTC | CASSFQGNWSSDGYTF
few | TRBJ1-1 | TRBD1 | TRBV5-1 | TGCGCCAGCAGCCTCCGGACAGGGTGGTGGAACACTGAAGCTTTCTTT | CASSLRTGWWNTEAFF